This T cell receptor (beta chain) was profiled in a study of T cells in Graves' hyperthyroidism and ophthalmopathy (dated by TCRdb to between 2018 and 2020). For context, the study as a whole: Peripheral blood was sampled at the time of initial diagnosis, prior to any treatment. TCR V-J signatures able to tell the groups apart were searched for in a discovery cohort of approximately 95 patients, of whom 40 to 45 had Graves' ophthalmopathy and 55 to 60 had stable Graves' hyperthyroidism. Prospective prediction of ophthalmopathy was tested in an independent validation cohort consisting of 18 to 20 hyperthyroidism patients and about 17 patients who later progressed to ophthalmopathy. For training and testing, the roughly 100 patients in the discovery cohort were randomly divided in a 7:3 ratio. The study also compared thyroid tissue and blood T-cell repertoires from a handful of Graves' hyperthyroidism patients. After blood sampling, hyperthyroidism patients were treated with methimazole at a starting dose of 30 mg daily, and ophthalmopathy patients were treated with high-dose intravenous methylprednisolone. The paper describes TCR Vbeta CDR3 sequencing of 135 peripheral blood samples, made up of 43 ophthalmopathy patients, more than 70 hyperthyroidism patients and 17 progressor patients. The paper as a whole reports these results and caveats: During validation, the model predicted progression to ophthalmopathy a median of approximately 6.5 months ahead of onset, with around 71% sensitivity and around 73% specificity. No statistical method was used to set the sample size in advance, and investigators knew the group allocation. A model built on a 13 V-J signature distinguished ophthalmopathy from stable hyperthyroidism, reaching approximately 89% sensitivity and around 81% specificity in cross-validation and 80%/75% in testing. Most expanded thyroid clonotypes (frequency above 0.001) were also detected in blood, suggesting blood repertoires may reflect thyroid immune responses.

About this clonotype itself: Its antigen is not yet known. Per-base qualities were not stored, and no clone one base away is much larger.

The TCR beta CDR3 regions were amplified from the RNA transcripts. A first-round RT-PCR of the TCR CDR3 used the HTBI primer set with the Qiagen OneStep RT-PCR kit. Libraries were constructed in a second round of multiplex PCR, after which size selection and purification were performed. Libraries were sequenced paired-end with 100 bp reads on an Illumina HiSeq2000. Processing in the source paper ran as follows. Raw data were processed with SOAPnuke, discarding reads with adapters, uncalled bases, mean Phred below 15, or no exact constant-primer or identifier match. COPE v1.2.5 was used to merge the high-quality paired reads, and each unique nucleotide sequence was defined as a clonotype. MiTCR v1.1 was used to align clonotypes to the IMGT TRBV, TRBD and TRBJ reference segments. Analysis was restricted to V-J combinations with a frequency above 0.0001, which covered roughly 99% of repertoires. A TCS score was defined as the ratio of F50 (clonal expansion) to E x V (chaos), with BLOSUM62-based TCRdist applied between CDR3 peptides within each V-J. Welch's t-statistics and random forest reduced 514 V-J features to around 14, which were used in a naive Bayes classifier (R e1071). The similarity between thyroid and blood repertoires was quantified using the Morisita-Horn index. Through fastp at Q25 and MiXCR, TCRdb rebuilt clones from the public reads, retaining in-frame beta chains. Merged by CDR3 protein, the rows form single entries marked with the most common genes and DNA. TCRdb's processing, not the authors', yielded these V and J calls. Within this sample are about 58,000 distinct CDR3 sequences, with just under 50% of them counted one time only. Roughly 12% of the sample is held by the ten biggest clonotypes.

CDR1 and CDR2, per the germline V gene, are KGHSH and LQKENI. V trim: 3 bases; J trim: 5 bases; unmatched bases: 8. The CDR3 spans 16 residues, from the cysteine through the phenylalanine. Here the CDR3 DNA is all that survives: 48 bases in frame from base 1. Ophthalmopathy patients had moderately to severely active disease, with a Clinical Activity Score of 3 or more, a NOSPECS grade of 4 or more, and a disease duration of less than 3 months. Any patient with an uncontrolled infection, another autoimmune disease, pregnancy or lactation was excluded. Diagnoses were established on the basis of clinical symptoms, serum thyroxine and TRAb, thyroid ultrasound, and orbital computed tomography. Ficoll-Paque density gradient centrifugation was used to isolate PBMCs from approximately 10 ml of fresh peripheral blood. Trizol reagent was used to extract total RNA, and RNA quality was then checked on an Agilent 2100 Bioanalyzer.

Here the chain combines TRBV18 and TRBJ2-2; TRBD1 fits 8 bases in the junction. This TCR derives from a woman under 40 with Graves' ophthalmopathy. Specimen: blood. The bases read TGTGCCAGCTCACCGCCCGGACAGGGTCTAACCGGGGAGCTGTTTTTT. This codes for CASSPPGQGLTGELFF.